This TCR beta chain is drawn from a study of Ad26.COV2.S vaccination and SARS-CoV-2 variants. Germline assignment: CDR1 SGHRS and CDR2 YFSETQ. The V gene end was trimmed by 0 bases and the J gene end by 5 bases; junction bases not matched to a gene: 4. The CDR3 contains 15 residues. Clones were sequenced by immunoSEQ multiplex PCR, and TCRdb holds only the in-frame ones, with some missing. The profile covers more than 150,000 clones, with approximately 90% appearing a single time and over 4.5% taken by the ten largest. The clonotype was recovered from a human donor who had recovered from COVID-19. This rearrangement joins TRBV5-1 to TRBJ2-5, with 10 bases fitting TRBD1. The sequences come from peripheral blood, collected after recovery from COVID-19. This CDR3 reads CASSLDGTGDETQYF. CDR3 bases: TGCGCCAGCAGCTTGGACGGGACAGGGGATGAGACCCAGTACTTC.